Detailed here is one T cell receptor beta chain. Its antigen is currently unknown. The read ends 3 residues before the CDR3 terminus; that terminus is restored from the germline J gene. This entry belongs to a study of T cells in women clearing cervical HPV infection. The overall study: With HLA typing for only a few women, HLA confounding remains possible.

Study-level findings and limits: A classifier using richness and V gene abundances reached an AUC of more than 0.75.

Germline values: CDR1 LNHDA, CDR2 SQIVND (reference sequence). The CDR3 contains 13 residues. Deletions cut 0 bases from V and 1 base from J, with 3 bases between. Genomic DNA, averaging roughly 1,200 ng per sample, yielded TCR beta CDR3 via immunoSEQ. Profiling relied on immunoSEQ multiplex PCR, and the TCRdb table lists in-frame clones only, not all of them. Its clone listing holds about 39,000 clones. The chain is built from TRBV19 and TRBJ1-1; D unclear. The clonotype comes from a woman aged 18 to 69 with a cervical HPV16 infection that either progressed to CIN3+ or cleared (not recorded which). Sequenced input: blood buffy coat. Incomplete CDR3 DNA: TGTGCCAGTAGTATAGAACAGAACACTGAA. It specifies CASSIEQNTE. In full, the CDR3 is CASSIEQNTEAFF.